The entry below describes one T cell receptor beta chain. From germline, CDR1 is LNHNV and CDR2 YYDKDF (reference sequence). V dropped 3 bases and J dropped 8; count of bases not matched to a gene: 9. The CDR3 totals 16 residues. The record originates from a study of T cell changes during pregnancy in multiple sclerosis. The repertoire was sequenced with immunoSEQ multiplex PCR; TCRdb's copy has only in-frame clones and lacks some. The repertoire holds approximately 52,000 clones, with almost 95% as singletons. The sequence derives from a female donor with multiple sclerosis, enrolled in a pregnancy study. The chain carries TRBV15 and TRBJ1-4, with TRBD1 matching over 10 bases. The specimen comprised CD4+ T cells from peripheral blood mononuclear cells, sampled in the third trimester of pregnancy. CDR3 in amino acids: CATSSPGTGVGEKLFF. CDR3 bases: TGTGCCACCAGCAGCCCCGGGACAGGGGTGGGGGAAAAACTGTTTTTT.